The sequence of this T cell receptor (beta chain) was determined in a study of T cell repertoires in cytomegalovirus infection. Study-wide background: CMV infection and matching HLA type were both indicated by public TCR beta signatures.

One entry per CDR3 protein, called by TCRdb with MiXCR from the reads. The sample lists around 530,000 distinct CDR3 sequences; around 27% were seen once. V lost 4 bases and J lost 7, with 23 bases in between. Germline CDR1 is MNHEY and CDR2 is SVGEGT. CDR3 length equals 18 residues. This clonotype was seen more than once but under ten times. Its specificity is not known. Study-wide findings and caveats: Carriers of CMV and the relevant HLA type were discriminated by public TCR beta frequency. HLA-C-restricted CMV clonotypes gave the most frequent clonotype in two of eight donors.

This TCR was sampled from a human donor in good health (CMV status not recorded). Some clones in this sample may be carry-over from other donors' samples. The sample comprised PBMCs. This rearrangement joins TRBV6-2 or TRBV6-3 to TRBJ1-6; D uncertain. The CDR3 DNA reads TGTGCCAGCAGTTCTCCCAAAGGGTCCCTGCTGAGGAATTCACCCCTCCACTTT. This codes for CASSSPKGSLLRNSPLHF.